This T cell receptor (beta chain) was found in a study of blood T cells in healthy people across ages. Study context: With template switching, about one barcoded beta molecule was captured per two T cells.

This CDR3 has 15 residues. CDR1 SGHTA and CDR2 FQGNSA come from the germline V gene. Findings and caveats of the study: With age, beta diversity per million T cells declined roughly linearly, significantly by 30 to 40.

There were healthy Caucasian individuals from Russia, aged about 6 to 100, serving as donors. Then a second PCR, running about 6 to 12 cycles, was carried out with a sample-barcoded 5' primer and a J-beta primer mix. TCRdb reprocessed the 5' RACE reads via MiXCR and lists one record per CDR3 protein. The top ten hold 10% to 15% of the sample, which has 650,000 to 1,000,000 distinct CDR3 sequences, 35% to 40% seen once. Of note for this clonotype: The antigen is not known. Possible read error: a much larger clone is one base away.

The chain employs TRBV7-2 and TRBJ1-2, with 8 bases lining up with TRBD1. The TCR was taken from a man between 18 and 35 years old in good health. Input material: blood. CDR3 residues: CASLRGTGPNYGCTF. For the CDR3, the DNA is TGTGCCAGCTTACGAGGGACAGGTCCTAACTATGGCTGCACCTTC.